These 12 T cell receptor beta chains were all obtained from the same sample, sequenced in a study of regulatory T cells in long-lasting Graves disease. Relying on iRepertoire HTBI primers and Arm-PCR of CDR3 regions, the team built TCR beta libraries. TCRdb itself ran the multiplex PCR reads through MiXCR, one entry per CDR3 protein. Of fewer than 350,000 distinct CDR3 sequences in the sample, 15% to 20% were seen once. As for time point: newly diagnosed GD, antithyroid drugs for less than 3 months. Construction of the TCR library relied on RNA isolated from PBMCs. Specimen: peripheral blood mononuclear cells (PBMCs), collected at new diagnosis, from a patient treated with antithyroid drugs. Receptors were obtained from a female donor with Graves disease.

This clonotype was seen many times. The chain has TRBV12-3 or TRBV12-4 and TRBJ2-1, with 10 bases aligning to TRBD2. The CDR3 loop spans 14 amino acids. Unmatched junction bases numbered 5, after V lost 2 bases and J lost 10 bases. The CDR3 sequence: CASSLYLAGDEQFF. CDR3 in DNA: TGTGCCAGCAGTTTATATCTAGCGGGAGACGAGCAGTTCTTC.

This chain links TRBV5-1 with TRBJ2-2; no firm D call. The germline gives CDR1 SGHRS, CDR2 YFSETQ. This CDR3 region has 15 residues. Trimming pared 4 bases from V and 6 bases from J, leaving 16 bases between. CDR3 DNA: TGCGCCAGCAGCAAAAGACCCGGTCCAGCCGGGGAGCTGTTTTTT. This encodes CASSKRPGPAGELFF.

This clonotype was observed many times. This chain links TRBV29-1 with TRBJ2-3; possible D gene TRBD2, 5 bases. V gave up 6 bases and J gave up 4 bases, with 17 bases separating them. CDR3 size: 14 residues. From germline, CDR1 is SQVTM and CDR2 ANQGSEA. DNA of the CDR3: TGCAGCGTGCCCCGAACGGGAAGGGCAGATACGCAGTATTTT. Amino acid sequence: CSVPRTGRADTQYF.

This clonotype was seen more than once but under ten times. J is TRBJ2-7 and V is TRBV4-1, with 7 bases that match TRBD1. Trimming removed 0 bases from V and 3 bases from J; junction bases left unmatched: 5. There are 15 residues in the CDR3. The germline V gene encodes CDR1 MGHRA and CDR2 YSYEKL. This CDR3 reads CASSQEGGQNYEQYF. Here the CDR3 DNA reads TGCGCCAGCAGCCAAGAAGGGGGACAGAACTACGAGCAGTACTTC.

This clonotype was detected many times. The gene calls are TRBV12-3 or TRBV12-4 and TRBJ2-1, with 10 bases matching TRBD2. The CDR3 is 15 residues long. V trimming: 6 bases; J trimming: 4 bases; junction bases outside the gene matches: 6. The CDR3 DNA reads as TGTGCCAGCAGCCCCCGGACTAGCGGATACAATGAGCAGTTCTTC. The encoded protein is CASSPRTSGYNEQFF.

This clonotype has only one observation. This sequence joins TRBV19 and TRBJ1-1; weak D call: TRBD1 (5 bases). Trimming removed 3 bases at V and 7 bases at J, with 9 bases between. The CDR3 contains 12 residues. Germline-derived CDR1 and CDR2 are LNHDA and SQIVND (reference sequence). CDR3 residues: CASSISRGEAFF. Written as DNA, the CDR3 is TGTGCCAGTAGTATCTCGAGGGGTGAAGCTTTCTTT. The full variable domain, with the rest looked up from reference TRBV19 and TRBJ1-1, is DGGITQSPKYLFRKEGQNVTLSCEQNLNHDAMYWYRQDPGQGLRLIYYSQIVNDFQKGDIAEGYSVSREKKESFPLTVTSAQKNPTAFYLCASSISRGEAFFGQGTRLTVV.

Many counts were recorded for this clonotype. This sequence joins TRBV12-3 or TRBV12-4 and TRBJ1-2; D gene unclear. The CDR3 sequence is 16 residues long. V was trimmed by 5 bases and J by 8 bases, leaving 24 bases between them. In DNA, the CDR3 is TGTGCCAGCAGTATAAGGGTTGGCCAGGCCCACACCGGCTACACCTTC. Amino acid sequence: CASSIRVGQAHTGYTF.

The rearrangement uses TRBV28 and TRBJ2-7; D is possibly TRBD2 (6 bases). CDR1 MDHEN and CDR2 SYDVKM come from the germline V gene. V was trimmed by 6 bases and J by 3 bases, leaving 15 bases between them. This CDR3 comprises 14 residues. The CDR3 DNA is TGTGCCAGCAGCCTTCGACTAGAGGACTACGAGCAGTACTTC. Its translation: CASSLRLEDYEQYF.

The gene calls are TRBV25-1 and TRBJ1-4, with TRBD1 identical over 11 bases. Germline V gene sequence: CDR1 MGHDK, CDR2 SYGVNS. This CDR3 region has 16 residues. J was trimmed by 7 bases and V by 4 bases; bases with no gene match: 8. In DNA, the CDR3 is TGTGCCAGCAGTGGTTCCCGGACAGGGGGCAGTGAAAAACTGTTTTTT. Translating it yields CASSGSRTGGSEKLFF.

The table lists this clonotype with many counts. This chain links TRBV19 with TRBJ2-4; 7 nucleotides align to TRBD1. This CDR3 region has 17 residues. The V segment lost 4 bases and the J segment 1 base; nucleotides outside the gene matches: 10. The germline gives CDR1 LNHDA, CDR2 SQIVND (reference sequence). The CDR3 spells CASSTPQGMEAKNIQYF. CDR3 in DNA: TGTGCCAGTAGTACCCCACAGGGGATGGAGGCCAAAAACATTCAGTACTTC. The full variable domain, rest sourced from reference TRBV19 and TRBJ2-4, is DGGITQSPKYLFRKEGQNVTLSCEQNLNHDAMYWYRQDPGQGLRLIYYSQIVNDFQKGDIAEGYSVSREKKESFPLTVTSAQKNPTAFYLCASSTPQGMEAKNIQYFGAGTRLSVL.

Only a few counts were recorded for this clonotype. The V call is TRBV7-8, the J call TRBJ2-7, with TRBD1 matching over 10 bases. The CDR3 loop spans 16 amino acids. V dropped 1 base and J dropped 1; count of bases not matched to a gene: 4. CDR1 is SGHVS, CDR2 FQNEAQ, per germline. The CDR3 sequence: CASSLEGTGVSYEQYF. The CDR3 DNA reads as TGTGCCAGCAGCTTAGAGGGGACAGGGGTTTCCTACGAGCAGTACTTC.

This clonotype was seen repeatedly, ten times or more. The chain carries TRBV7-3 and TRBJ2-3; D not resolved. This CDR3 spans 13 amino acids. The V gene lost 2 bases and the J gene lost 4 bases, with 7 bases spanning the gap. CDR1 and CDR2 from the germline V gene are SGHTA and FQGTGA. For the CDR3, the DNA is TGTGCCAGCAGCTTAGATAATTCAGATACGCAGTATTTT. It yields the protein CASSLDNSDTQYF.